This TCR beta chain was documented in a study of radiotherapy plus CTLA-4 blockade in lung cancer listed by TCRdb under 2018. For the study in its entirety: Objective responses occurred in roughly a sixth of enrolled patients, and 31% achieved disease control. What the authors observed across the whole study: The strongest predictors of response, as reported, were early dynamic changes in blood T cell clones along with a rise in serum interferon-beta after radiation. TCR clones derived from tumors expanded in peripheral blood after treatment with radiotherapy and ipilimumab.

Reading from cysteine to phenylalanine, the CDR3 counts 16 amino acids. Only CDR3 DNA remains: 48 bases, in frame from the first base. With respect to this clone: The clone's antigen remains unknown. No base quality values were provided; no much bigger clone lies one nucleotide off.

The study evaluated CTLA-4 blockade (ipilimumab) given together with focal radiation therapy in patients who had chemo-refractory metastatic non-small-cell lung cancer. Libraries were built with the immunoSEQ multiplex PCR assay. TCRdb's version of the immuneACCESS table is confined to in-frame rearrangements and falls short of the full clone set. An unresolved V gene accounts for under half of the shortfall where checked; the remainder is of unknown origin. The sample table records tens of thousands of clones; roughly 86% of these occur just once. Roughly 17% of the sample goes to the ten largest clones.

The TCR was taken from a human donor with non-small cell lung cancer that progressed on radiotherapy plus ipilimumab. The sequence is built from TRBV21-1 and TRBJ2-7; TRBD1, as called in the table, went unchecked against the DNA. TRBV21-1 is noted as a pseudogene. The starting material was peripheral blood, obtained from a patient treated with radiotherapy plus ipilimumab. The nucleotide sequence reads TGTGCCAGCAGCAGAGCCGGGACAGGGGAAATCGACGAGCAGTACTTC. Translated, it reads CASSRAGTGEIDEQYF.